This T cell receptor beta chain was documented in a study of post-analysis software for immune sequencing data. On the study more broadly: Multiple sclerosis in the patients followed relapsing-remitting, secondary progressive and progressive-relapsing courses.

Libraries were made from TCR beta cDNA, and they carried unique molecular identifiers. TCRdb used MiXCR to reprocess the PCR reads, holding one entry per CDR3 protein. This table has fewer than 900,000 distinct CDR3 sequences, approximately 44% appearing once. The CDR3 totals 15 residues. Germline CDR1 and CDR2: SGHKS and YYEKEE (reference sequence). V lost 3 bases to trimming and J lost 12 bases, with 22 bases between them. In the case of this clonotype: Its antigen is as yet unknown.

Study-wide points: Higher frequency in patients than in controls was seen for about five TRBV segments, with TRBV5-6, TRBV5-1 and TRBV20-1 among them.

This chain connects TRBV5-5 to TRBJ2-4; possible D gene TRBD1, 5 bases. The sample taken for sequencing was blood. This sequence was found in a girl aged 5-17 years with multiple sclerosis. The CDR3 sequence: CASSSYGSRSDTQYF. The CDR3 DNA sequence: TGTGCCAGCAGCTCCTATGGGTCGAGATCGGACACTCAGTACTTC.